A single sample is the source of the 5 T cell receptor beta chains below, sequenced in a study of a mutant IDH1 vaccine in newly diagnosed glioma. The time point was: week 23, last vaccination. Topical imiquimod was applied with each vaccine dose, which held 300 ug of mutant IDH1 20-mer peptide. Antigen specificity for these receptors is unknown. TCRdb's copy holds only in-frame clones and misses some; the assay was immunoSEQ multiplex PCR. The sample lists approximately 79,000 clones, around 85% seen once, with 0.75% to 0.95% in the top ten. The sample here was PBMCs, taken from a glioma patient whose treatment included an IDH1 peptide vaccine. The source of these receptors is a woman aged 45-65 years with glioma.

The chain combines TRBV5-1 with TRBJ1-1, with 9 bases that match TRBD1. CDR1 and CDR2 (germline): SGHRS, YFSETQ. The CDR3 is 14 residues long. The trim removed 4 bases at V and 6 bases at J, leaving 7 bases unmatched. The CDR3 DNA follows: TGCGCCAGCAGCCCGGGACAGGGAGTTGCTGAAGCTTTCTTT. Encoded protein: CASSPGQGVAEAFF.

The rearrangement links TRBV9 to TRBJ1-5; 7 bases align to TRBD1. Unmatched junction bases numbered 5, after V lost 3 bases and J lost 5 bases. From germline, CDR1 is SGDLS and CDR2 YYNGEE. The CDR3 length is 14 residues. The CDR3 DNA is TGTGCCAGCAGCGGTGACAGGGTTTATCAGCCCCAGCATTTT. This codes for CASSGDRVYQPQHF.

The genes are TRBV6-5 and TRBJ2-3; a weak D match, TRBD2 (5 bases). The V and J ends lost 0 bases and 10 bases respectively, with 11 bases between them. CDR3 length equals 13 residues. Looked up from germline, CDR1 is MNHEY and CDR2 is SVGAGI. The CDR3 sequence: CASSYSPSGPQYF. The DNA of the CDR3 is TGTGCCAGCAGTTACTCGCCCAGCGGTCCGCAGTATTTT.

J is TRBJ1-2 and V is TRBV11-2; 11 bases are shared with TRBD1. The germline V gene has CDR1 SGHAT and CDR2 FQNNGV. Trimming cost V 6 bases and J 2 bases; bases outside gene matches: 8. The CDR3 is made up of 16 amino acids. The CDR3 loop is CASRPVRTGGNYGYTF. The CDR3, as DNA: TGTGCCAGCAGACCAGTTCGGACAGGGGGCAACTATGGCTACACCTTC.

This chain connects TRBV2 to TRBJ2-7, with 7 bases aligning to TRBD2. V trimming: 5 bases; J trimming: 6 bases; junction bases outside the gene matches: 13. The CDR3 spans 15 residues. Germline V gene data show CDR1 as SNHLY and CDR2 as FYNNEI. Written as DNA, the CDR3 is TGTGCCAGCAGTATAAAGAGGCGGGAGAAGGGCGAGCAGTACTTC. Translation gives CASSIKRREKGEQYF.